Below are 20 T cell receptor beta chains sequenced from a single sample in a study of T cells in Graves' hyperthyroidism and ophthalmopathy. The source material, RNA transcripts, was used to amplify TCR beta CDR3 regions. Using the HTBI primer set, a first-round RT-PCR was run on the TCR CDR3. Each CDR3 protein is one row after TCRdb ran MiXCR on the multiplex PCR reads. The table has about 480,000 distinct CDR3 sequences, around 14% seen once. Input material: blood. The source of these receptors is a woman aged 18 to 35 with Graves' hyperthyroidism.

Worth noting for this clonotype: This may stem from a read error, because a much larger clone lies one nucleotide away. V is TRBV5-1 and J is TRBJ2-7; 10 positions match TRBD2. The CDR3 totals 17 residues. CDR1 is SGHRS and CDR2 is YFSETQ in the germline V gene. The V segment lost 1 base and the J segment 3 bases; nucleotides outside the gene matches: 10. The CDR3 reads CASSLLAGQREGYEQYF. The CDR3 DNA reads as TGCGCCAGCAGCTTGTTAGCGGGCCAGCGGGAGGGCTACGAGCAGTACTTC. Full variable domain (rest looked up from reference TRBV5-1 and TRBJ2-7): KAGVTQTPRYLIKTRGQQVTLSCSPISGHRSVSWYQQTPGQGLQFLFEYFSETQRNKGNFPGRFSGRQFSNSRSEMNVSTLELGDSALYLCASSLLAGQREGYEQYFGPGTRLTVT.

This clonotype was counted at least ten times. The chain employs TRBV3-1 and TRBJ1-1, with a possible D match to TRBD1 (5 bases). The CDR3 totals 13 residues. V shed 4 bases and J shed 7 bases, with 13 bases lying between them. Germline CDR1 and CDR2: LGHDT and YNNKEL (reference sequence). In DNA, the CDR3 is TGTGCCAGCAGCCCAGGGTTGCGGGGTGAAGCTTTCTTT. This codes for CASSPGLRGEAFF.

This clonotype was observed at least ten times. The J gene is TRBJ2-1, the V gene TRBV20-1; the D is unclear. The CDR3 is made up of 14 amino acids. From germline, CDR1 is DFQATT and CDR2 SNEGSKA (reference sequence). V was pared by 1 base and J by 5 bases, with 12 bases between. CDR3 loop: CSARVLVRDNEQFF. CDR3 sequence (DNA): TGCAGTGCTAGAGTGTTAGTTAGGGACAATGAGCAGTTCTTC.

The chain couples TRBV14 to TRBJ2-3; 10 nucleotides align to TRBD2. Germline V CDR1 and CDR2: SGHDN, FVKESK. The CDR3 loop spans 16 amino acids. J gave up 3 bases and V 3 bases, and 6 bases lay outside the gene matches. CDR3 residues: CASSQLTSGMTDTQYF. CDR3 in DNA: TGTGCCAGCAGCCAGCTAACTAGCGGGATGACAGATACGCAGTATTTT.

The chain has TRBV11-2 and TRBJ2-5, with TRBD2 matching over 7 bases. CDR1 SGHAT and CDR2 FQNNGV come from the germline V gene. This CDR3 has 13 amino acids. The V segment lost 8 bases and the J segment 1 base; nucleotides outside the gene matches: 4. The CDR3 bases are TGTGCCAGCGATGGGGGGGTCCAAGAGACCCAGTACTTC. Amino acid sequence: CASDGGVQETQYF.

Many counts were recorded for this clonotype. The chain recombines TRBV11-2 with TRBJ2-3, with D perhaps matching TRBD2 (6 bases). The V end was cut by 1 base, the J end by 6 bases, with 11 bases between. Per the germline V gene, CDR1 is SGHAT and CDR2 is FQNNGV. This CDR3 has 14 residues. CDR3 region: CASSLVGAGDTQYF. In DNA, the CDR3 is TGTGCCAGCAGCTTAGTTGGGGCGGGGGATACGCAGTATTTT.

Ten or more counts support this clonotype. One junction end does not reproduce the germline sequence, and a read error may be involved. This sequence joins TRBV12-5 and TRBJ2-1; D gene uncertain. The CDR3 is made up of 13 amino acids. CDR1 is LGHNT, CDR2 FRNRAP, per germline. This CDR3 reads CASGLFSSNEQFF. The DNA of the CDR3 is TGTGCTAGTGGTTTGTTTTCCTCCAATGAGCAGTTCTTC. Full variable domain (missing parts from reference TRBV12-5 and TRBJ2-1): DARVTQTPRHKVTEMGQEVTMRCQPILGHNTVFWYRQTMMQGLELLAYFRNRAPLDDSGMPKDRFSAEMPDATLATLKIQPSEPRDSAVYFCASGLFSSNEQFFGPGTRLTVL.

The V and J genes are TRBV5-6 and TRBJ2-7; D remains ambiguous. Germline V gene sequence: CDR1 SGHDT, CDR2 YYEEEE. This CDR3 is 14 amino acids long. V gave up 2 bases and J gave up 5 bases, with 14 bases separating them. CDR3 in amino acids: CASSFRYSVNEQYV. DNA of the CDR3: TGTGCCAGCAGCTTTAGGTACTCCGTTAACGAGCAGTACGTC.

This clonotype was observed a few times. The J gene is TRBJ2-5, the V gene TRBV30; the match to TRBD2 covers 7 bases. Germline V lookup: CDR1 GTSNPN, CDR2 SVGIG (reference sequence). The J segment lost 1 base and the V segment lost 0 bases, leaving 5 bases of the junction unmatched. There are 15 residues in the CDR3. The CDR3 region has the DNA TGTGCCTGGAGTGTACTGGGAGGGGCCCAAGAGACCCAGTACTTC. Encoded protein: CAWSVLGGAQETQYF.

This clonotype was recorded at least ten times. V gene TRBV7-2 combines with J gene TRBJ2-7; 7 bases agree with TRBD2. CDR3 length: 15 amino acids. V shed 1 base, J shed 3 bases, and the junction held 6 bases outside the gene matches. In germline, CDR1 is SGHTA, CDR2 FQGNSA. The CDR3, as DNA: TGTGCCAGCAGCTTAGGTGTAGGACTAGACTACGAGCAGTACGTC. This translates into CASSLGVGLDYEQYV.

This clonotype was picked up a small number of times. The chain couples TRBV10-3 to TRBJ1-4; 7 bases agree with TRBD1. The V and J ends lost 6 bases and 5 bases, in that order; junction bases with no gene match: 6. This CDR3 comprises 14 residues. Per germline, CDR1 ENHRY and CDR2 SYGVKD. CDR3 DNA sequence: TGTGCCATCAGAAGCGGACAGGAGAATGAAAAACTGTTTTTT. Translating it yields CAIRSGQENEKLFF.

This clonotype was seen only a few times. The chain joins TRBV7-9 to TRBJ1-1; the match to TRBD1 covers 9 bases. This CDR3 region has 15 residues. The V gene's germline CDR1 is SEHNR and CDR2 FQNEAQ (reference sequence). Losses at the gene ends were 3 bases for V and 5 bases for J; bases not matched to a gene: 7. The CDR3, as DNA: TGTGCCAGCAGCTTTAACAGGGGGCGTTGGACTGAAGCTTTCTTT. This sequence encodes CASSFNRGRWTEAFF. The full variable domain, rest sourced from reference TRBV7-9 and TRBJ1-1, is DTGVSQNPRHKITKRGQNVTFRCDPISEHNRLYWYRQTLGQGPEFLTYFQNEAQLEKSRLLSDRFSAERPKGSFSTLEIQRTEQGDSAMYLCASSFNRGRWTEAFFGQGTRLTVV.

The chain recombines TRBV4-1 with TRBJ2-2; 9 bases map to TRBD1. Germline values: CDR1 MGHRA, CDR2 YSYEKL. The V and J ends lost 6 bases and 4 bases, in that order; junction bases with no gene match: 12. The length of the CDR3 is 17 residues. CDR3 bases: TGCGCCAGCAGGCAACTACGTACAGGGGGCCTCACCGGGGAGCTGTTTTTT. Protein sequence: CASRQLRTGGLTGELFF.

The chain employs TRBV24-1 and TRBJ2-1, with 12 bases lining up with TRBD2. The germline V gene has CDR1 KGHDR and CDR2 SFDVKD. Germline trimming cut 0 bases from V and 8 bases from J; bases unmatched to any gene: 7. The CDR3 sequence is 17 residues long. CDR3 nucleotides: TGTGCCACCAGTGATTTGGAGCTAGCGGGAGGGCCCCATGAGCAGTTCTTC. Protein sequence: CATSDLELAGGPHEQFF.

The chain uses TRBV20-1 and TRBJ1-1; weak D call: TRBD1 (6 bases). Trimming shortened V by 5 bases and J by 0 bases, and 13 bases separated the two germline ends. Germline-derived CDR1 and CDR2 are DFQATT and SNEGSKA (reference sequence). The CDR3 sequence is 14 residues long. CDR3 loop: CSAVQGPMNTEAFF. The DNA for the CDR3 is TGCAGTGCTGTACAGGGACCGATGAACACTGAAGCTTTCTTT.

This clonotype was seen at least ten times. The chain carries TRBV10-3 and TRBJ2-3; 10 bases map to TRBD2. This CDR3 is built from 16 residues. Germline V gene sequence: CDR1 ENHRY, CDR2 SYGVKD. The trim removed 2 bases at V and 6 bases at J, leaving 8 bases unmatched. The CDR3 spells CAISEVASGRSDTQYF. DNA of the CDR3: TGTGCCATCAGTGAGGTAGCTAGCGGGAGATCGGATACGCAGTATTTT.

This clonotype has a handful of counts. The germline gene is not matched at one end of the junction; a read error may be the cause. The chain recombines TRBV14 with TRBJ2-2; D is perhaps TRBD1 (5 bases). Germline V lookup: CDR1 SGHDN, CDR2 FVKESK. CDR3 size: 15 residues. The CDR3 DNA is TGTGCCAGCACCCAAGGCCAGGGATTCTCCGGGGAGCTGTTTTTT. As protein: CASTQGQGFSGELFF. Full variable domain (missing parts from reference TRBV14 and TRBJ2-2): EAGVTQFPSHSVIEKGQTVTLRCDPISGHDNLYWYRRVMGKEIKFLLHFVKESKQDESGMPNNRFLAERTGGTYSTLKVQPAELEDSGVYFCASTQGQGFSGELFFGEGSRLTVL.

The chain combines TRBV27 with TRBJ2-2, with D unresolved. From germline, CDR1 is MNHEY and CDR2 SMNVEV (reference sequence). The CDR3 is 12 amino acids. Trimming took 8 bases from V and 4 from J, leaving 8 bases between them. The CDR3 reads CASGPSTGELFF. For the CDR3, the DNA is TGTGCCAGCGGGCCCTCCACCGGGGAGCTGTTTTTT.

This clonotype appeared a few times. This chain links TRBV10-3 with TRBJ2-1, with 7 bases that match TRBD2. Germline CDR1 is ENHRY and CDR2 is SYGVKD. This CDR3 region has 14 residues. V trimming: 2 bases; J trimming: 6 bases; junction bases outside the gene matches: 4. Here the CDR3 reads CAISEREVSNEQFF. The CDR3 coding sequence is TGTGCCATCAGTGAGCGGGAGGTCTCCAATGAGCAGTTCTTC.

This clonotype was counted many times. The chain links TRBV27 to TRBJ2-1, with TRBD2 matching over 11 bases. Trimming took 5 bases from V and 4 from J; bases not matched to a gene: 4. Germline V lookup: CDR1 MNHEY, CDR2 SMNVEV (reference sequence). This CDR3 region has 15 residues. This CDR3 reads CASSPIAGGYNEQFF. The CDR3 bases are TGTGCCAGCAGTCCAATAGCGGGAGGGTACAATGAGCAGTTCTTC.